These 20 T cell receptor beta chains were all obtained from the same sample, sequenced in a study of T cells in Graves' hyperthyroidism and ophthalmopathy. From RNA transcripts, TCR beta CDR3 regions were amplified. A set of HTBI primers served as the primers for a first-round RT-PCR of the TCR CDR3. A single record per CDR3 protein comes from TCRdb applying MiXCR to the multiplex PCR reads. The sample holds about 530,000 distinct CDR3 sequences, over 15% seen once. Sequencing was done on a sample of blood. The receptors derive from a woman aged 18-29 years with Graves' ophthalmopathy.

This clonotype came up many times. The rearrangement links TRBV28 to TRBJ1-6; D is ambiguous. The CDR3 is 16 amino acids. Germline assignment: CDR1 MDHEN and CDR2 SYDVKM. V lost 6 bases to trimming and J lost 0 bases, with 12 bases between them. CDR3 region: CASRRAIGSYNSPLHF. CDR3 sequence (DNA): TGTGCCAGCAGGAGAGCCATCGGCTCCTATAATTCACCCCTCCACTTT.

This rearrangement joins TRBV20-1 to TRBJ2-7; 7 bases match TRBD1. The CDR3 consists of 13 residues. V lost 5 bases, J lost 9 bases, and 13 bases stayed unmatched. The germline gives CDR1 DFQATT, CDR2 SNEGSKA (reference sequence). The CDR3 loop reads CSADRVLGEWQYF. CDR3 in DNA: TGCAGTGCTGACAGGGTATTAGGGGAGTGGCAGTACTTC.

The genes are TRBV13 and TRBJ2-3; 7 nucleotides agree with TRBD1. CDR1 and CDR2 (germline): PRHDT, FYEKMQ (reference sequence). V lost 5 bases to trimming and J lost 2 bases; unmatched junction nucleotides: 10. The CDR3 extends over 16 amino acids. In DNA form, the CDR3 reads TGTGCCAGCAGCCCACGCCGGGACAGCAACACAGATACGCAGTATTTT. It is translated as CASSPRRDSNTDTQYF.

The table lists this clonotype with a few counts. V and J are TRBV2 and TRBJ1-4; TRBD1 aligns across 8 bases. J was trimmed by 8 bases and V by 6 bases; bases with no gene match: 8. The CDR3 extends over 14 amino acids. The germline V gene has CDR1 SNHLY and CDR2 FYNNEI. The CDR3 coding sequence is TGTGCCAGCAGGGGACAGGAGGCTCGGGAAAAACTGTTTTTT. It encodes CASRGQEAREKLFF.

This chain links TRBV30 with TRBJ2-7; perhaps TRBD2 as D (5 bases). The CDR3 is 10 residues long. Germline lookup yields CDR1 GTSNPN and CDR2 SVGIG (reference sequence). The V gene lost 5 bases and the J gene lost 6 bases, with 8 bases spanning the gap. CDR3 sequence (DNA): TGTGCCTGGGAGGGTAGCGAGCAGTACTTC. This translates into CAWEGSEQYF.

This clonotype occurred many times. CDR3 loop: CAWSGLVAYEQYF. The DNA for the CDR3 is TGTGCCTGGAGTGGTTTGGTTGCCTACGAGCAGTACTTC. This sequence joins TRBV30 and TRBJ2-7; D is undetermined. The CDR3 loop spans 13 amino acids. V gave up 1 base and J gave up 2 bases, with 9 bases separating them. CDR1 is GTSNPN and CDR2 is SVGIG in the germline V gene (reference sequence).

To note about this clonotype: Its ends do not fully match the called genes, so a read error is possible. The chain has TRBV5-1 and TRBJ2-3; 10 bases map to TRBD2. Germline CDR1 is SGHRS and CDR2 is YFSETQ. CDR3 length equals 16 residues. DNA of the CDR3: TGCGCCAGCAGCTCCGCCTTAGCGGGAGGCACGGATACGCAGTATTTT. Its translation: CASSSALAGGTDTQYF.

In its sample, this clonotype was seen once. It may be a read error: a sequence one base away is much more abundant. This chain uses TRBV20-1 with TRBJ2-1; 13 bases line up with TRBD2. The end of the DNA aligns better with TRBJ2-7, so the J call may be wrong. The CDR3 length is 15 residues. CDR1 and CDR2 (germline): DFQATT, SNEGSKA (reference sequence). As DNA, the CDR3 is TGCAGTGCTAGACCGACTAGCGGGGGGTACAATGAGCAGTACTTC. Translated: CSARPTSGGYNEQYF.

The chain combines TRBV5-8 with TRBJ2-1; maybe TRBD2 (6 bases). CDR1 and CDR2 (germline): SGHTS, YDEGEE. V shed 0 bases and J shed 7 bases, with 14 bases lying between them. The CDR3 covers 15 residues. The CDR3 nucleotides read TGTGCCAGCAGCTTGGTCCGTGCCCGGGGGAATGAGCAGTTCTTC. It encodes CASSLVRARGNEQFF.

This rearrangement joins TRBV9 to TRBJ2-2; the D gene is possibly TRBD2 (5 bases). Per the germline V gene, CDR1 is SGDLS and CDR2 is YYNGEE. V gave up 2 bases and J gave up 4 bases, with 9 bases separating them. CDR3 size: 14 residues. The CDR3, as DNA: TGTGCCAGCAGCGTCCTAGCTTCCACCGGGGAGCTGTTTTTT. Translated: CASSVLASTGELFF.

This clonotype came up once. A much larger clone lies one base from this, so it may be a read error. The CDR3 sequence: CAGSQDWVGTTNEKLFF. In nucleotides, the CDR3 is TGTGCCGGCAGCCAAGATTGGGTAGGAACAACTAATGAAAAACTGTTTTTT. V gene TRBV3-1 combines with J gene TRBJ1-4; D remains unclear. Germline V gene sequence: CDR1 LGHDT, CDR2 YNNKEL (reference sequence). The CDR3 totals 17 residues.

Ten or more counts support this clonotype. The chain couples TRBV18 to TRBJ1-5; D remains ambiguous. The V and J ends lost 3 bases and 5 bases respectively, with 8 bases between them. The CDR3 loop spans 13 amino acids. Per the germline V gene, CDR1 is KGHSH and CDR2 is LQKENI. CDR3 DNA: TGTGCCAGCTCACCTGGCAATGATCAGCCCCAGCATTTT. It codes for CASSPGNDQPQHF.

This clonotype was seen only a few times. V and J are TRBV5-4 and TRBJ2-4; D is unclear. There are 13 residues in the CDR3. V dropped 0 bases and J dropped 3 bases, with 4 bases sitting between them. Looked up from germline, CDR1 is SGHNT and CDR2 is YYREEE (reference sequence). CDR3 region: CASSLAGKNIQYF. CDR3 nucleotide sequence: TGTGCCAGCAGCTTGGCAGGCAAAAACATTCAGTACTTC.

Only a few counts were recorded for this clonotype. The V gene is TRBV5-1, the J gene TRBJ2-1, with D possibly matching TRBD2 (6 bases). This CDR3 has 17 residues. Trimming took 2 bases from V and 4 from J, leaving 19 bases between them. The V gene's germline CDR1 is SGHRS and CDR2 YFSETQ. The CDR3 loop reads CASSFTETGDSYNEQFF. CDR3 in DNA: TGCGCCAGCAGCTTTACGGAAACGGGAGATTCGTACAATGAGCAGTTCTTC.

This clonotype was picked up a small number of times. V is TRBV28 and J is TRBJ2-2; 8 nucleotides agree with TRBD1. This CDR3 comprises 15 residues. After removal of 0 bases from V and 7 bases from J, the junction contained 4 bases not matched to a gene. CDR1 MDHEN and CDR2 SYDVKM come from the germline V gene. The CDR3 sequence is CASSLWAGGGGELFF. CDR3 DNA sequence: TGTGCCAGCAGTTTATGGGCAGGGGGCGGCGGGGAGCTGTTTTTT.

This clonotype has at least ten counts. The chain is built from TRBV6-6 and TRBJ1-1; tentative D call: TRBD1 (5 bases). Deletions cut 0 bases from V and 4 bases from J, with 9 bases between. Germline V CDR1 and CDR2: MNHNY, SVGAGI (reference sequence). The CDR3 runs 14 residues. CDR3 sequence: CASSYSGGVTEAFF. In DNA, the CDR3 is TGTGCCAGCAGTTACTCGGGAGGGGTCACTGAAGCTTTCTTT.

A note on this clonotype: A much bigger clone sits one base away, suggesting this may be a read error. The genes are TRBV28 and TRBJ1-2; no reliable D call. The CDR3 is 14 amino acids. CDR1 MDHEN and CDR2 SYDVKM come from the germline V gene. The CDR3 reads CASSLKRPFYAYTF. The DNA for the CDR3 is TGTGCCAGCAGTTTGAAACGGCCGTTCTATGCCTACACCTTC.

Details on this clonotype: At one of its ends the junction is not consistent with the germline gene, which may arise from a read error. The chain recombines TRBV20-1 with TRBJ1-4, with unresolved D. In germline, CDR1 is DFQATT, CDR2 SNEGSKA (reference sequence). There are 13 residues in the CDR3. Here the CDR3 reads CSASVSVPEILFF. As DNA, the CDR3 is TGCAGTGCTAGTGTGTCAGTCCCTGAAATACTGTTTTTT.

This clonotype has a handful of counts. The rearrangement uses TRBV28 and TRBJ2-4, with 9 bases identical to TRBD2. There are 12 residues in the CDR3. CDR1 is MDHEN, CDR2 SYDVKM, per germline. Losses at the gene ends were 2 bases for V and 14 bases for J; bases not matched to a gene: 4. The CDR3 reads CASSLAGGVEYF. The CDR3, as DNA: TGTGCCAGCAGTTTAGCGGGAGGGGTCGAGTACTTC.

The V gene is TRBV6-2 or TRBV6-3, the J gene TRBJ2-3, with 14 bases identical to TRBD2. CDR1 and CDR2 from the germline V gene are MNHEY and SVGEGT. The CDR3 extends over 15 amino acids. Trimming at V came to 7 bases and at J to 4 bases, leaving 4 bases not matched to a gene. The CDR3 region is CASTATSGGADTQYF. In DNA form, the CDR3 reads TGTGCCAGCACCGCGACTAGCGGGGGGGCAGATACGCAGTATTTT.